The 25 T cell receptor beta chains given below trace back to one sample, sequenced in a study of T cell responses to AZD1222 COVID-19 vaccine listed by TCRdb under 2021. The library was built by means of the immunoSEQ multiplex PCR assay. TCRdb retrieved this table from immuneACCESS and kept in-frame rearrangements only. Not all clones are present; in checked studies, unresolved V genes account for under half, and no reason is known for the remainder. The sample table gives around 140,000 clones. The ten largest account for about 2.2% of the sample. What the time point label conveys for this sample: baseline before first vaccination. The sample comprised peripheral blood. The source is an adult in good health.

The V gene is TRBV7-8, the J gene TRBJ1-3; D possibly corresponds to TRBD1 (5 bases). The V gene lost 1 base and the J gene lost 0 bases, with 10 bases spanning the gap. Germline assignment: CDR1 SGHVS and CDR2 FQNEAQ. The CDR3 sequence is 16 residues long. The CDR3 reads CASSLVGGDSGNTIYF. The CDR3 DNA reads as TGTGCCAGCAGCTTAGTCGGGGGGGACTCTGGAAACACCATATATTTT.

The rearrangement uses TRBV3-1 (or the pseudogene TRBV3-2) and TRBJ2-3; 10 bases match TRBD2. There are 17 residues in the CDR3. CDR1 and CDR2 from the germline V gene are LGHDT and YNNKEL (reference sequence). Trimming at V came to 0 bases and at J to 4 bases, leaving 7 bases not matched to a gene. CDR3 sequence: CASSQDVSGGAADTQYF. CDR3 coding DNA: TGTGCCAGCAGCCAAGATGTAAGCGGGGGGGCGGCAGATACGCAGTATTTT.

The chain employs TRBV27 and TRBJ2-2; D perhaps matches TRBD2 (6 bases). Per germline, CDR1 MNHEY and CDR2 SMNVEV (reference sequence). The CDR3 is 15 residues long. Trimming removed 1 base at V and 5 bases at J, with 11 bases between. CDR3 amino acids: CASSLWDWRTGELFF. The CDR3 bases are TGTGCCAGCAGTTTATGGGACTGGCGAACCGGGGAGCTGTTTTTT.

This rearrangement joins TRBV10-3 to TRBJ1-3; D gene uncertain. The germline V gene encodes CDR1 ENHRY and CDR2 SYGVKD. Trimming shortened V by 2 bases and J by 4 bases, and 9 bases separated the two germline ends. This CDR3 region has 14 residues. CDR3 coding DNA: TGTGCCATCAGTGAGGCGGACGCAGGAAACACCATATATTTT. Protein product: CAISEADAGNTIYF.

CDR3 nucleotides: TGTGCCAGCAGCAAGGGTCTAAACTATGGCTACACCTTC. The encoded protein is CASSKGLNYGYTF. V is TRBV6-6 and J is TRBJ1-2; D gene uncertain. Trimming pared 6 bases from V and 2 bases from J, leaving 10 bases between. Germline V lookup: CDR1 MNHNY, CDR2 SVGAGI (reference sequence). CDR3 length: 13 residues.

V is TRBV30 and J is TRBJ1-2; the match to TRBD1 covers 8 bases. The germline CDR1 and CDR2 sequences are GTSNPN and SVGIG (reference sequence). The CDR3 extends over 13 amino acids. The J segment lost 6 bases and the V segment lost 2 bases, leaving 5 bases of the junction unmatched. CDR3 sequence: CAWSPRGRHGYTF. In nucleotides, the CDR3 is TGTGCCTGGAGTCCCAGGGGGCGGCATGGCTACACCTTC.

This rearrangement joins TRBV10-3 to TRBJ1-2, with D maybe TRBD1 (5 bases). The germline V and J ends were trimmed by 2 bases and 8 bases, with 12 bases remaining between them. CDR1 is ENHRY, CDR2 SYGVKD, per germline. The CDR3 has 13 residues. The CDR3 spells CAISEDGQGGYTF. The CDR3 bases are TGTGCCATCAGTGAGGACGGCCAGGGCGGCTACACCTTC.

This chain connects TRBV7-2 to TRBJ2-5, with 9 nucleotides matching TRBD1. The CDR3 contains 14 residues. Trimming cost V 4 bases and J 5 bases; bases outside gene matches: 5. Germline loops: CDR1 SGHTA, CDR2 FQGNSA. Here the CDR3 DNA reads TGTGCCAGCAGCTCCTCGACAGGGGGGGAGACCCAGTACTTC. This sequence encodes CASSSSTGGETQYF.

The chain couples TRBV28 to TRBJ1-2; D not certain. The CDR3 has 16 residues. Between the trimmed V and J ends, which lost 4 bases and 5 bases, there was a span of 20 bases. The V gene's germline CDR1 is MDHEN and CDR2 SYDVKM. The CDR3 reads CASSSPSWGALYGYTF. CDR3 DNA: TGTGCCAGCAGTTCTCCTAGTTGGGGAGCCCTGTATGGCTACACCTTC.

V gene TRBV18 combines with J gene TRBJ2-2; 10 bases fit TRBD1. Unmatched junction bases numbered 12, after V lost 2 bases and J lost 3 bases. From germline, CDR1 is KGHSH and CDR2 LQKENI. The CDR3 has 19 residues. The CDR3 DNA is TGTGCCAGCTCACCAACCATCACGGGACAGGGGTTTGACACCGGGGAGCTGTTTTTT. This encodes CASSPTITGQGFDTGELFF.

The chain joins TRBV30 to TRBJ1-1; unclear D gene. The V gene lost 0 bases and the J gene lost 0 bases, with 11 bases spanning the gap. CDR3 size: 15 residues. The germline V gene has CDR1 GTSNPN and CDR2 SVGIG (reference sequence). Here the CDR3 reads CAWSVRADLNTEAFF. CDR3 sequence (DNA): TGTGCCTGGAGTGTGCGGGCGGACCTGAACACTGAAGCTTTCTTT.

This chain joins TRBV11-2 and TRBJ1-1; D gene ambiguous. The CDR3 loop spans 14 amino acids. With 2 bases removed from V and 5 bases from J, the gap between germline ends came to 12 bases. Germline V lookup: CDR1 SGHAT, CDR2 FQNNGV. The CDR3 reads CASSLYRGWTEAFF. In DNA, the CDR3 is TGTGCCAGCAGCTTATATCGGGGATGGACTGAAGCTTTCTTT.

V is TRBV6-1 and J is TRBJ1-2; tentative D call: TRBD1 (5 bases). The CDR3 contains 14 residues. The germline V gene has CDR1 MNHNS and CDR2 SASEGT. Trimming removed 2 bases from V and 4 bases from J, with 11 bases in between. In DNA, the CDR3 is TGTGCCAGCAGTGAAAAGGGGACTGTCTATGGCTACACCTTC. Residues: CASSEKGTVYGYTF.

This chain joins TRBV6-5 and TRBJ2-6; D ambiguous. CDR1 is MNHEY, CDR2 SVGAGI, per germline. The length of the CDR3 is 13 residues. V lost 10 bases and J 6 bases, leaving 13 bases between the germline ends. In nucleotides, the CDR3 is TGTGCCACAAACCCAAGTTTGGCCAACGTCCTGACTTTC. Translating it yields CATNPSLANVLTF.

V usage is TRBV18 and J usage is TRBJ2-1; 7 bases agree with TRBD2. V lost 0 bases to trimming and J lost 5 bases; unmatched junction nucleotides: 1. CDR1 and CDR2 from the germline V gene are KGHSH and LQKENI. The CDR3 consists of 14 residues. CDR3 bases: TGTGCCAGCTCACCACCCGGGAGGAACAATGAGCAGTTCTTC. Its translation: CASSPPGRNNEQFF.

The V gene is TRBV5-5, the J gene TRBJ2-7; TRBD2 matches at 11 bases. In germline, CDR1 is SGHKS, CDR2 YYEKEE (reference sequence). The CDR3 spans 15 residues. J was trimmed by 5 bases and V by 3 bases; bases with no gene match: 7. The DNA for the CDR3 is TGTGCCAGCAGCTGGCTAACTAGCGGGGGTGACGAGCAGTACTTC. Translating it yields CASSWLTSGGDEQYF.

The V call is TRBV5-1, the J call TRBJ2-7; TRBD1 agrees at 10 bases. CDR3 length: 14 amino acids. From germline, CDR1 is SGHRS and CDR2 YFSETQ. The trim removed 0 bases at V and 7 bases at J, leaving 4 bases unmatched. The CDR3 sequence: CASSLGQGANEQYF. DNA for the CDR3: TGCGCCAGCAGCTTGGGACAGGGGGCGAATGAGCAGTACTTC.

The chain couples TRBV5-8 to TRBJ1-3; D unclear. V was clipped by 1 base and J by 0 bases, with 11 bases between them. This CDR3 contains 16 residues. Germline V lookup: CDR1 SGHTS, CDR2 YDEGEE. CDR3 amino acids: CASSLTRSSSGNTIYF. In DNA, the CDR3 is TGTGCCAGCAGCTTGACAAGGTCCAGCTCTGGAAACACCATATATTTT.

The chain is built from TRBV6-5 and TRBJ1-6, with D possibly being TRBD1 (6 bases). There are 13 residues in the CDR3. The germline V gene has CDR1 MNHEY and CDR2 SVGAGI. V lost 7 bases, J lost 7 bases, and 11 bases lay in between. CDR3 in DNA: TGTGCCAGCACCCGGACAGAAAATTCACCCCTCCACTTT. Its protein is CASTRTENSPLHF.

The CDR3 DNA reads as TGTGCCAGCACGAGGACTAGCGGGGACAATGAGCAGTTCTTC. It codes for CASTRTSGDNEQFF. The rearrangement uses TRBV7-9 and TRBJ2-1; 12 positions match TRBD2. Unmatched junction bases numbered 3, after V lost 7 bases and J lost 5 bases. Germline V gives CDR1 SEHNR, CDR2 FQNEAQ (reference sequence). There are 14 residues in the CDR3.

The chain combines TRBV30 with TRBJ1-1, with TRBD1 matching 7 bases. The J segment lost 3 bases and the V segment lost 0 bases, leaving 4 bases of the junction unmatched. The CDR3 has 14 amino acids. Germline CDR1 reads GTSNPN; CDR2 reads SVGIG (reference sequence). This CDR3 is CAWSVGTADTEAFF. CDR3 DNA: TGTGCCTGGAGTGTAGGGACAGCGGACACTGAAGCTTTCTTT.

J is TRBJ2-7 and V is TRBV11-2; 9 nucleotides agree with TRBD1. The CDR3 totals 16 residues. CDR1 is SGHAT, CDR2 FQNNGV, per germline. With V trimmed by 5 bases and J by 4 bases, 12 bases remained unmatched. Written as DNA, the CDR3 is TGTGCCAGCAGCACGTCCCGGGACAGGGTAAGGTACGAGCAGTACTTC. Protein: CASSTSRDRVRYEQYF.

The chain is built from TRBV18 and TRBJ2-1; D could derive from TRBD1 or TRBD2 (5 bases each). Germline V gene lookup returns CDR1 KGHSH and CDR2 LQKENI. This CDR3 spans 13 amino acids. Trimming removed 8 bases at V and 10 bases at J, with 18 bases between. CDR3 sequence reads: CASTWDLKGEQFF. CDR3 nucleotide sequence: TGTGCCAGCACCTGGGACCTGAAGGGCGAGCAGTTCTTC.

The chain has TRBV28 and TRBJ1-2; 7 positions agree with TRBD1. Germline CDR1 and CDR2: MDHEN and SYDVKM. Unmatched junction bases numbered 8, after V lost 2 bases and J lost 14 bases. The CDR3 covers 12 residues. The CDR3 DNA reads as TGTGCCAGCAGTTTAGTCACCAGGGGGTTTACCTTC. This encodes CASSLVTRGFTF.

The rearrangement links TRBV7-9 to TRBJ1-2; tentative D call: TRBD1 (5 bases). Germline V CDR1 and CDR2: SEHNR, FQNEAQ (reference sequence). Trimming pared 5 bases from V and 4 bases from J, leaving 20 bases between. This CDR3 is 16 amino acids long. The CDR3: CASSQGAGLEVYGYTF. CDR3 DNA: TGTGCCAGCAGCCAGGGCGCAGGCTTAGAAGTCTATGGCTACACCTTC.